This T cell receptor beta chain was sequenced for a study of blood T cells in healthy people across ages. The V gene's germline CDR1 is SGHVS and CDR2 FQNEAQ. This CDR3 comprises 15 residues. A second PCR, run for roughly 7 to 12 cycles, used a sample-barcoded 5' primer plus a J-beta primer mix. Every individual sample yielded 2.5 million or more paired-end reads (each containing CDR3). Each CDR3 protein is one row after TCRdb ran MiXCR on the 5' RACE reads. Here the sample spans about 1.6 million distinct CDR3 sequences, about 35% being singletons. Points on this clonotype: The junction differs from germline at one of its ends, possibly a read error.

The V and J genes are TRBV7-8 and TRBJ1-6; D might be TRBD1 (6 bases). Sequencing was done on a sample of blood. The sequence came from a young woman in good health. CDR3 residues: CVSSLVLGADSPLHF. In DNA, the CDR3 is TGTGTCAGCAGCTTAGTTCTGGGGGCGGATTCACCCCTCCACTTT. The whole variable domain, filled in from reference TRBV7-8 and TRBJ1-6, reads GAGVSQSPRYKVAKRGQDVALRCDPISGHVSLFWYQQALGQGPEFLTYFQNEAQLDKSGLPSDRFFAERPEGSVSTLKIQRTQQEDSAVYLCVSSLVLGADSPLHFGNGTRLTVT.